This is a list of T cell receptor beta chains from one sample in a study of OX40 agonist ivuxolimab in advanced cancers. Using immunoSEQ multiplex PCR, the repertoire was profiled, and TCRdb retains in-frame clones only, with some absent. The profile shows 55,000 to 70,000 clones, around 85% of them singletons. The sample consisted of CD4+ or CD8+ T cells sorted from blood, taken in a trial of the OX40 agonist ivuxolimab. The receptors shown here come from an adult with an advanced solid tumor such as melanoma, head and neck, liver or kidney cancer. Each CDR3 is given with its conserved first and last residue. The D gene is left open where the match is weak. Size tells how often a clone was seen (once, few, many) or the class of an expanded clone, and some rows leave it out.

D	V	J	size	DNA	CDR3
TRBD1	TRBV5-8	TRBJ2-7	.	TGTGCCAGCAGCGCCGGACAGGGGGCAGCTCCACACTACGAGCAGTACTTC	CASSAGQGAAPHYEQYF
.	TRBV6-1	TRBJ1-2	.	TGTGCCAGCAGTGGGAGGACCAACTATGGCTACACCTTC	CASSGRTNYGYTF
TRBD1	TRBV6-5	TRBJ2-7	.	TGTGCCAGCAGTTACCCGGACAGGGACGAGCAGTACTTC	CASSYPDRDEQYF
.	TRBV5-1	TRBJ1-3	.	TGCGCCAGCAGCTGGGGATTCTCTGGAAACACCATATATTTT	CASSWGFSGNTIYF
TRBD2	TRBV7-2	TRBJ2-2	.	TGTGCCAGCAGCGCCGGCGGCGGGAGAAAGGCCGGGGAGCTGTTTTTT	CASSAGGGRKAGELFF
TRBD1	TRBV5-6	TRBJ1-1	.	TGTGCCAGCAGCTTACCAGGGGGTTTAAGGTACACTGAAGCTTTCTTT	CASSLPGGLRYTEAFF
TRBD2	TRBV7-9	TRBJ2-1	.	TGTGCCAGCAGCCCTAGCGGGGGTTCGTTGAATGAGCAGTTCTTC	CASSPSGGSLNEQFF
.	TRBV11-2	TRBJ2-3	.	TGTGCCAGCAGCTGGAACAGGGGACTGGCAGATACGCAGTATTTT	CASSWNRGLADTQYF
.	TRBV2	TRBJ2-3	.	TGTGCCAGCAGTGAAAGCGGAGGCGCAGATACGCAGTATTTT	CASSESGGADTQYF
TRBD1	TRBV5-1	TRBJ2-1	.	TGCGCCAGCAGCGATTACAGGGGAGCCCGATACAATGAGCAGTTCTTC	CASSDYRGARYNEQFF
.	TRBV11-2	TRBJ1-2	.	TGTGCCAGCAGCTTAGAAAGCTATGGCTACACCTTC	CASSLESYGYTF
TRBD2	TRBV19	TRBJ2-3	.	TGTGCCAGTAGTATGATGGCTAGCGGCTACACAGATACGCAGTATTTT	CASSMMASGYTDTQYF
.	TRBV2	TRBJ2-4	.	TGTGCCAGCAGTGAAGAAACCGGGAATGGTGACATTCAGTACTTC	CASSEETGNGDIQYF
.	TRBV14	TRBJ2-7	.	TGTGCCAGCAGCCGGGACACAAGCTTCTACGAGCAGTACTTC	CASSRDTSFYEQYF
TRBD1	TRBV4-1	TRBJ2-7	.	TGCGCCAGCAGCCACGGGACAGAGGGTACCTACGAGCAGTACTTC	CASSHGTEGTYEQYF
.	TRBV30	TRBJ2-7	.	TGTGCCTGGAGCGGCCGTTGGGCAGGAGGCTACGAGCAGTACTTC	CAWSGRWAGGYEQYF
TRBD1	TRBV30	TRBJ1-1	.	TGTGCCTTTGGGACAGGGGTGAGTGAAGCTTTCTTT	CAFGTGVSEAFF
TRBD1	TRBV5-5	TRBJ1-2	few	TGTGCCAGCAGCATGACAGGGGAGGGAGGCTACACCTTC	CASSMTGEGGYTF
TRBD1	TRBV4-2	TRBJ1-4	few	TGTGCCAGCAGCCGAGGGACAGCTACCGCAACTAATGAAAAACTGTTTTTT	CASSRGTATATNEKLFF
TRBD1	TRBV19	TRBJ2-4	.	TGTGCCAGTAGTACAATTGGGGGACAGTCCAAAAACATTCAGTACTTC	CASSTIGGQSKNIQYF
TRBD1	TRBV5-4	TRBJ2-3	.	TGTGCCAGCAGCTTCCGGGACAGGCCTAGCACAGATACGCAGTATTTT	CASSFRDRPSTDTQYF
.	TRBV6-6	TRBJ1-5	.	TGTGCCAGCAGTTACGAGGGTAAAGGTCAGCCCCAGCATTTT	CASSYEGKGQPQHF
.	TRBV10-3	TRBJ1-1	.	TGTGCCATCAGTGGGACGGGGACTGAAGCTTTCTTT	CAISGTGTEAFF
.	TRBV6-5	TRBJ1-5	.	TGTGCCAGCAGTTACTCAGGGGGTAGCAATCAGCCCCAGCATTTT	CASSYSGGSNQPQHF
TRBD1	TRBV19	TRBJ1-1	.	TGTGCCAGTAGTCCCCCCAGGGGGCGCGGCATCACTGAAGCTTTCTTT	CASSPPRGRGITEAFF
.	TRBV5-6	TRBJ1-2	medium-sized	TGTGCCAGCAGCTTGGTGGGCCAGGGCCGCTATGGCTACACCTTC	CASSLVGQGRYGYTF
.	TRBV5-5	TRBJ2-5	.	TGTGCCAGCAGGCCCGGGGCAGCGCAAGAGACCCAGTACTTC	CASRPGAAQETQYF
.	TRBV5-5	TRBJ2-7	.	TGTGCCAGCAGTTCGGGGGCCTACGAGCAGTACTTC	CASSSGAYEQYF
.	TRBV9	TRBJ1-2	.	TGTGCCAGCAGCGTTCGGACAAGCCCCACTACTAACTATGGCTACACCTTC	CASSVRTSPTTNYGYTF
TRBD2	TRBV7-9	TRBJ2-7	.	TGTGCCAGCAGCTTAACGGGGGGGTGGGGGCACGCCTCCTACGAGCAGTACTTC	CASSLTGGWGHASYEQYF
.	TRBV27	TRBJ1-2	.	TGTGCCAGCAGACCAACAGGGATTGACTATGGCTACACCTTC	CASRPTGIDYGYTF
TRBD1	TRBV19	TRBJ1-6	few	TGTGCCAGCCAAGAGGTAGGGGGCGACGCTAATTCACCCCTCCACTTT	CASQEVGGDANSPLHF
TRBD1	TRBV7-3	TRBJ1-2	.	TGTGCCAGCAGCTTAGATGGGACAGGAAACTATGGCTACACCTTC	CASSLDGTGNYGYTF
.	TRBV5-1	TRBJ2-1	.	TGCGCCAGCAGCTTTTTCAATGAGCAGTTCTTC	CASSFFNEQFF
.	TRBV29-1	TRBJ1-1	once	TGCAGCGTGGAAACAGGGCCGGACACTGAAGCTTTCTTT	CSVETGPDTEAFF
.	TRBV18	TRBJ2-1	few	TGTGCCAGCTCAACACAGGGAGGAAGGTACAATGAGCAGTTCTTC	CASSTQGGRYNEQFF
.	TRBV11-3	TRBJ2-7	.	TGTGCCAGCAGCTACGAACTCGCGGGGGCGCGGGAGCAGTACTTC	CASSYELAGAREQYF
TRBD1	TRBV5-4	TRBJ1-4	.	TGTGCCAGCAGCGTTGGCGGGACAGGGGCGAGAAAACTGTTTTTT	CASSVGGTGARKLFF
TRBD1	TRBV11-2	TRBJ1-2	.	TGTGCCAGCAGCCGGGGACAGTCTCCTGACTATGGCTACACCTTC	CASSRGQSPDYGYTF
TRBD1	TRBV4-1	TRBJ1-1	.	TGCGCCAGCAGCGCAACCGGGACAGGGAACACTGAAGCTTTCTTT	CASSATGTGNTEAFF
TRBD1	TRBV30	TRBJ1-2	.	TGTGCCTGGAGTGCCCCCTCATCCGGGACAGGAATTAACTATGGCTACACCTTC	CAWSAPSSGTGINYGYTF
.	TRBV18	TRBJ2-5	.	TGTGCCAGCTCACCCTTGGACAGTCAAGAGACCCAGTACTTC	CASSPLDSQETQYF
TRBD1	TRBV7-8	TRBJ2-3	.	TGTGCCAGCAGCTCAGGGACAGGAGGAAATACGCAGTATTTT	CASSSGTGGNTQYF
.	TRBV25-1	TRBJ2-7	.	TGTGCCAGCAGTGAATTTTACGAGCAGTACTTC	CASSEFYEQYF
.	TRBV19	TRBJ1-2	.	TGTGCCAGTAATTCGGGAGGGGACTATGGCTACACCTTC	CASNSGGDYGYTF
.	TRBV7-2	TRBJ2-3	.	TGTGCCAGCAGCTTAGGGGTCGATACGCAGTATTTT	CASSLGVDTQYF
TRBD1	TRBV10-1	TRBJ1-1	.	TGCGCCAGCATAATCGGGACAGAGAACACTGAAGCTTTCTTT	CASIIGTENTEAFF
.	TRBV2	TRBJ2-5	once	TGTGCCAGCAGTTTGGTTCAAGAGACCCAGTACTTC	CASSLVQETQYF
.	TRBV7-2	TRBJ2-7	.	TGTGCCAGCAGCCTCCTCGGCGAAGCTTACTACGAGCAGTACTTC	CASSLLGEAYYEQYF
TRBD1	TRBV5-6	TRBJ1-5	.	TGTGCCAGCAGCTTGGACAGGGGAGCAAATCAGCCCCAGCATTTT	CASSLDRGANQPQHF
TRBD1	TRBV28	TRBJ1-1	.	TGTGCCAGCAGCCTACCGACCGGGACAGGGTTGGCTTTCTTT	CASSLPTGTGLAFF
.	TRBV19	TRBJ2-7	.	TGTGCCAGTAGTAAGGGATTGGTGGGAACTTACGAGCAGTACTTC	CASSKGLVGTYEQYF